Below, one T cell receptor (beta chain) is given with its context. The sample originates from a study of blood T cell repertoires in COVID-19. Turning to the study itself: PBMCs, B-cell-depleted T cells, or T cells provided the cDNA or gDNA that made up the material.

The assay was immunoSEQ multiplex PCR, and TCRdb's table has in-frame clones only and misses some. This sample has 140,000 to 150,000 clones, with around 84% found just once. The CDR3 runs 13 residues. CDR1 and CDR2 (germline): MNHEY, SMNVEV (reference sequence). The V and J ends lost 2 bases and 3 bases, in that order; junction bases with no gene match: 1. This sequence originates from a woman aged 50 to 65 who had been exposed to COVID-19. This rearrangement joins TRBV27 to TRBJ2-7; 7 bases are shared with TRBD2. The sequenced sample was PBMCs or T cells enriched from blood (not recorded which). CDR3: CASSLGGVYEQYF. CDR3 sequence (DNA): TGTGCCAGCAGTTTAGGGGGGGTCTACGAGCAGTACTTC.